This is a list of T cell receptor beta chains from one sample in a study of T cells in Graves' hyperthyroidism and ophthalmopathy. TCRdb reanalysed the multiplex PCR reads using MiXCR and keeps one entry per CDR3 protein. This sample has hundreds of thousands of distinct CDR3 sequences, with about 20% found just once. The specimen sequenced was blood. The receptors originated from a man aged 30 to 45 with Graves' ophthalmopathy. The CDR3 runs from the conserved cysteine through the conserved F or W. D genes are given only for firm matches. Where a row states a size, it is once, few, many or the class of an expanded clone; other rows omit it.

V gene	D gene	clone size	J gene	CDR3 protein	CDR3 DNA
TRBV11-2	TRBD1	-	TRBJ2-5	CASSWGDRGETQYF	TGTGCCAGCAGCTGGGGGGACAGGGGAGAGACCCAGTACTTC
TRBV4-2	TRBD1	many	TRBJ2-5	CASRRDRGETQYF	TGTGCCAGCAGACGGGACAGGGGGGAGACCCAGTACTTC
TRBV11-3	-	-	TRBJ2-1	CASSSRRGNEQFF	TGTGCCAGCAGCTCCCGGCGGGGCAATGAGCAGTTCTTC
TRBV2	-	many	TRBJ1-4	CASRVATNEKLFF	TGTGCCAGCAGGGTGGCAACTAATGAAAAACTGTTTTTT
TRBV28	-	-	TRBJ1-5	CASNVGQVYQPQHF	TGTGCCAGCAATGTAGGGCAGGTTTATCAGCCCCAGCATTTT
TRBV12-3/TRBV12-4	TRBD2	many	TRBJ2-1	CASSGTGTSGRNEQFF	TGTGCCAGCAGCGGTACCGGGACTAGCGGGAGAAATGAGCAGTTCTTC
TRBV3-1	-	-	TRBJ1-3	CASSRHVNSGNTIYF	TGTGCCAGCAGCCGACACGTTAACTCTGGAAACACCATATATTTT
TRBV11-3	-	many	TRBJ2-7	CASSSSGVGGNYEQYF	TGTGCCAGCAGCTCCTCCGGGGTGGGAGGTAACTACGAGCAGTACTTC
TRBV6-1	-	few	TRBJ2-3	CASRSLNQGTRDADTQYF	TGTGCCAGCAGATCACTTAACCAGGGGACGCGGGATGCAGATACGCAGTATTTT
TRBV11-3	TRBD1	once	TRBJ2-5	CASSPYRGPKETQYF	TGTGCCAGCAGCCCGTACAGGGGGCCTAAAGAGACCCAGTACTTC
TRBV2	-	few	TRBJ1-5	CASSDRFSNQPQHF	TGTGCCAGCAGTGATAGGTTTAGCAATCAGCCCCAGCATTTT
TRBV10-3	TRBD2	-	TRBJ2-3	CAISGTSGIDTQYF	TGTGCCATCAGTGGGACTAGCGGGATAGATACGCAGTATTTT
TRBV10-3	-	many	TRBJ1-1	CAISDRNTEAFF	TGTGCCATCAGTGACAGGAACACTGAAGCTTTCTTT
TRBV7-8	TRBD1	-	TRBJ1-3	CASSPPQGRSGNTIYF	TGTGCCAGCAGCCCCCCACAGGGGAGGTCTGGAAACACCATATATTTT
TRBV11-2	-	few	TRBJ1-1	CASSLVKLPLVVNTEAFF	TGTGCCAGCAGCTTAGTTAAGCTCCCCTTGGTTGTGAACACTGAAGCTTTCTTT
TRBV6-4	TRBD2	once	TRBJ2-5	CASSDSISGLAVSRETQYF	TGTGCCAGCAGTGACTCGATAAGTGGCCTAGCGGTTTCGAGGGAGACCCAGTACTTC
TRBV12-3/TRBV12-4	-	-	TRBJ2-4	CASSLGGAAKNIQYF	TGTGCCAGCAGTTTAGGTGGGGCGGCCAAAAACATTCAGTACTTC
TRBV28	-	-	TRBJ2-7	CASRDIFYEQYF	TGTGCCAGCCGCGACATCTTCTACGAGCAGTACTTC
TRBV3-1	-	-	TRBJ2-7	CASRQDITGAYEQYF	TGTGCCAGCAGGCAAGATATAACGGGAGCCTACGAGCAGTACTTC
TRBV5-1	-	-	TRBJ2-1	CASSLVSESYNEQFF	TGCGCCAGCAGCTTGGTCAGCGAATCCTACAATGAGCAGTTCTTC
TRBV28	TRBD2	-	TRBJ2-4	CASSLLAGGQNIQYF	TGTGCCAGCAGTTTGTTGGCGGGAGGGCAAAACATTCAGTACTTC
TRBV9	TRBD2	-	TRBJ2-7	CASSAASLEGGYEQYF	TGTGCCAGCAGCGCCGCTTCGCTCGAGGGAGGGTACGAGCAGTACTTC
TRBV19	TRBD2	-	TRBJ2-5	CASSIGLAGGQETQYF	TGTGCCAGTAGTATCGGGCTAGCGGGAGGGCAAGAGACCCAGTACTTC
TRBV7-9	TRBD2	-	TRBJ2-1	CASSLDTSGRWAWYEQFF	TGTGCCAGCAGCTTAGATACGAGCGGGAGATGGGCTTGGTATGAGCAGTTCTTC
TRBV24-1	TRBD1	many	TRBJ1-2	CATSDPDRAGDYGYTF	TGTGCCACCAGTGATCCCGACAGGGCTGGGGACTATGGCTACACCTTC
TRBV6-1	-	-	TRBJ2-7	CASQGIYEQYF	TGTGCCAGCCAGGGGATCTACGAGCAGTACTTC
TRBV30	TRBD1	few	TRBJ2-7	CAWSRQGTYEQYF	TGTGCCTGGAGTAGACAGGGGACCTACGAGCAGTACTTC
TRBV5-6	-	-	TRBJ2-7	CASSYRGVYEQYF	TGTGCCAGCAGCTACCGGGGAGTCTACGAGCAGTACTTC
TRBV14	-	few	TRBJ2-1	CASSHPPFYGPSYNEQFF	TGTGCCAGCAGCCATCCCCCTTTCTACGGGCCATCCTACAATGAGCAGTTCTTC
TRBV28	TRBD1	-	TRBJ1-5	CASSFRQGSTSNQPQHF	TGTGCCAGCAGTTTCCGACAGGGGAGTACTAGCAATCAGCCCCAGCATTTT
TRBV24-1	TRBD2	many	TRBJ2-2	CATSDWASGGSNTGELFF	TGTGCCACCAGTGATTGGGCTAGCGGGGGGTCGAACACCGGGGAGCTGTTTTTT
TRBV6-1	-	-	TRBJ2-7	CASTLGGVYEQYF	TGTGCCAGCACCCTAGGGGGTGTCTACGAGCAGTACTTC
TRBV12-5	-	-	TRBJ1-6	CASGSWGGKTALHF	TGTGCTAGTGGTTCGTGGGGGGGAAAAACGGCCCTCCACTTT
TRBV19	-	-	TRBJ2-2	CASTPSPSTNTGELFF	TGTGCCAGTACCCCATCCCCCTCCACAAACACCGGGGAGCTGTTTTTT
TRBV20-1	-	many	TRBJ2-7	CSAVPGADYEQYF	TGCAGTGCTGTGCCAGGGGCTGACTACGAGCAGTACTTC
TRBV7-9	TRBD2	-	TRBJ2-2	CASSPRTSGSNTGELFF	TGTGCCAGCAGCCCGCGGACTAGCGGGTCAAACACCGGGGAGCTGTTTTTT
TRBV6-2/TRBV6-3	TRBD2	-	TRBJ2-3	CASSYGLAGGPDTQYF	TGTGCCAGCAGTTACGGACTAGCGGGAGGGCCCGATACGCAGTATTTT
TRBV12-5	TRBD1	few	TRBJ1-1	CASGIGTANTEAFF	TGTGCTAGTGGTATTGGGACAGCGAACACTGAAGCTTTCTTT
TRBV4-1	TRBD2	-	TRBJ2-3	CASSQDMASGRDVADTQYF	TGCGCCAGCAGCCAAGATATGGCTAGCGGGAGGGATGTGGCAGATACGCAGTATTTT
TRBV7-8	-	many	TRBJ2-3	CASSYLPGRGSTDTQYF	TGTGCCAGCAGCTACCTCCCCGGGAGAGGCAGCACAGATACGCAGTATTTT
TRBV18	TRBD1	many	TRBJ2-7	CASSIQGDRDEQYF	TGTGCCAGCTCAATACAGGGGGATCGGGACGAGCAGTACTTC
TRBV20-1	-	few	TRBJ2-3	CSARDEAIARGTDTQYF	TGCAGTGCTAGAGATGAGGCTATAGCCCGGGGCACAGATACGCAGTATTTT
TRBV11-2	TRBD2	many	TRBJ2-7	CASNKGGSSYEQYF	TGTGCCAGCAACAAGGGAGGGTCTTCCTACGAGCAGTACTTC